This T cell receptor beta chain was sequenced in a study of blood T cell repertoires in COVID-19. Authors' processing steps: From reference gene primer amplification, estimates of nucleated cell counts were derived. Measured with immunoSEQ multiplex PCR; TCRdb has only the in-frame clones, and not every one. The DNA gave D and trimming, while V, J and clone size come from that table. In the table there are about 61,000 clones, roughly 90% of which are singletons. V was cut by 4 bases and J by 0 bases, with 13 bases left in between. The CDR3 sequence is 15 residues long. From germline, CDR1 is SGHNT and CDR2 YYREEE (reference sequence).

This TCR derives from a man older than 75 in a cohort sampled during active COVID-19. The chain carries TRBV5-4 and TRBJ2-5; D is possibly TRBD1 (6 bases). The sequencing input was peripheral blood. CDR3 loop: CASSGARGNQETQYF. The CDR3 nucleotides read TGTGCCAGCAGCGGAGCCAGGGGAAACCAAGAGACCCAGTACTTC.